This TCR beta chain was sequenced during a study of PD-L1 blockade in urothelial cancer. In the study overall: As for prior chemotherapy regimens, patients had received 0 to 3. Samples of blood were analyzed 3 weeks (second dose) and 6 weeks after treatment start.

Indicated time point: peripheral blood 6 weeks after treatment start. Libraries were prepared by immunoSEQ multiplex PCR; TCRdb keeps only in-frame clonotypes and omits some of them. The sample yields around 46,000 clones, more than 75% seen once. The CDR3 contains 15 residues. Germline V gene lookup returns CDR1 SGHTA and CDR2 FQGNSA. V lost 1 base to trimming and J lost 3 bases, with 12 bases between them. V and J are TRBV7-2 and TRBJ1-1; maybe TRBD1 (6 bases). Sample: PBMCs, taken around atezolizumab (anti-PD-L1) treatment. The source of this sequence is a man between 60 and 75 years old with urothelial cancer. Here the CDR3 DNA reads TGTGCCAGCAGCTTAGAGGGGGGGGTATACACTGAAGCTTTCTTT. As protein: CASSLEGGVYTEAFF.